The 4 T cell receptor beta chains listed next were all sequenced from one sample in a study of regulatory and conventional T cells in RAG deficiency. The sorted conventional CD4+ T cells were CD25-low and CD127-high, with genomic DNA sequenced. Here immunoSEQ multiplex PCR was the method, and the copy in TCRdb shows in-frame clones only, minus some. The sample carries 8,000 to 10,000 clones, around 96% recorded once. The sample comprised CD4+ effector T cells sorted from blood. These receptors were obtained from a human donor with RAG deficiency presenting as severe combined immunodeficiency.

The chain joins TRBV29-1 to TRBJ2-3; D not certain. Trimming left V 4 bases short and J 3 bases short, with 11 bases between. The CDR3 contains 13 residues. Germline CDR1 and CDR2: SQVTM and ANQGSEA. CDR3 region: CSVAHRGTDTQYF. In DNA, the CDR3 is TGCAGCGTTGCACATCGTGGGACAGATACGCAGTATTTT.

The chain recombines TRBV19 with TRBJ2-7; maybe TRBD1 (5 bases). V shed 3 bases and J shed 1 base, with 7 bases lying between them. This CDR3 has 13 amino acids. CDR1 is LNHDA, CDR2 SQIVND, per germline (reference sequence). DNA for the CDR3: TGTGCCAGTAGTATGGACACATCCTACGAGCAGTACTTC. It codes for CASSMDTSYEQYF.

This clone was detected a few times. V usage is TRBV4-3 and J usage is TRBJ2-7; tentatively, D is TRBD2 (6 bases). This CDR3 has 15 amino acids. Trimming left V 1 base short and J 0 bases short, with 10 bases between. CDR1 and CDR2 from the germline V gene are LGHNA and YSLEER. The CDR3 DNA follows: TGCGCCAGCAGCCAAGTTGGGGGGAGCTCCTACGAGCAGTACTTC. Translating it yields CASSQVGGSSYEQYF.

The chain employs TRBV5-4 and TRBJ2-3; D is possibly TRBD2 (6 bases). V was cut by 1 base and J by 9 bases, with 12 bases left in between. This CDR3 region has 13 residues. Germline lookup yields CDR1 SGHNT and CDR2 YYREEE (reference sequence). The CDR3 DNA reads TGTGCCAGCAGCTTGTGGCGCGGGGAGACGCAGTATTTT. Protein sequence: CASSLWRGETQYF.